This paragraph covers one T cell receptor beta chain sequence. Its specificity is not known. The data stem from a study of response to subunit inactivated influenza vaccine. Broader study findings: Each seasonal influenza vaccination recruits few new T cells, the authors suggested.

V was clipped by 3 bases and J by 4 bases; unmatched bases: 11. The CDR3 contains 16 residues. Germline CDR1 and CDR2: DFQATT and SNEGSKA (reference sequence). TCRdb recomputed calls from the RT-PCR reads with MiXCR, one row per CDR3 protein. Of about 530,000 distinct CDR3 sequences in the sample, roughly 12% were seen once. Sequenced here: PBMCs from blood, sampled on the day of vaccination. The rearrangement links TRBV20-1 to TRBJ2-3, with 9 nucleotides matching TRBD2. The receptor's source is a man aged 50-60 years who received an inactivated influenza vaccine. CDR3 DNA: TGCAGTGCTAGGGCCCTTCTAGCGGGAATCGCAGATACGCAGTATTTT. It translates to CSARALLAGIADTQYF.